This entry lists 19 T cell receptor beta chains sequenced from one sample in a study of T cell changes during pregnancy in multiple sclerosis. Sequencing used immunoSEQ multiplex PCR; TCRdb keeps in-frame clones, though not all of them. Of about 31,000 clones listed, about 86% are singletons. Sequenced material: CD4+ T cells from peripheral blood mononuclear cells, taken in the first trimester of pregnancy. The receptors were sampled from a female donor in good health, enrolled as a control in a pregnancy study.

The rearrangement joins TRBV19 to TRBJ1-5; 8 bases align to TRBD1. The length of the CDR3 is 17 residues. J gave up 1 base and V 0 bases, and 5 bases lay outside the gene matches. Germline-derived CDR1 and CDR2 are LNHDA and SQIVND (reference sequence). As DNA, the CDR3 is TGTGCCAGTAGTATAGACGACAGGGGCAGGAGCAATCAGCCCCAGCATTTT. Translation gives CASSIDDRGRSNQPQHF.

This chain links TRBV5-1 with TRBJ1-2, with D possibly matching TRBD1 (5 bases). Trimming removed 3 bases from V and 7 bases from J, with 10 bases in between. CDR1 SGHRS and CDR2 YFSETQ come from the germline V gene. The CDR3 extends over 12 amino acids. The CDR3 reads CASSSGTGGYTF. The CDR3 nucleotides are TGCGCCAGCAGCTCCGGGACTGGTGGCTACACCTTC.

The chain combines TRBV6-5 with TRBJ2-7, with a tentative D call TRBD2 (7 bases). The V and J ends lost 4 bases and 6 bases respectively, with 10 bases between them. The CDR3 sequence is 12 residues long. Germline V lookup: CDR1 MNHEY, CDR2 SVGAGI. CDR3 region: CASSWGGAEQYF. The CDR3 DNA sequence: TGTGCCAGCAGTTGGGGGGGGGCCGAGCAGTACTTC.

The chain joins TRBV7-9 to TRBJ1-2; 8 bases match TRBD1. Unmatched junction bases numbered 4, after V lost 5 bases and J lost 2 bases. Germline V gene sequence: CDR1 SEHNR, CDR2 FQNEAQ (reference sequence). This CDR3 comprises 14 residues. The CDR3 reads CASSPGQDNYGYTF. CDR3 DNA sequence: TGTGCCAGCAGCCCGGGACAGGACAACTATGGCTACACCTTC.

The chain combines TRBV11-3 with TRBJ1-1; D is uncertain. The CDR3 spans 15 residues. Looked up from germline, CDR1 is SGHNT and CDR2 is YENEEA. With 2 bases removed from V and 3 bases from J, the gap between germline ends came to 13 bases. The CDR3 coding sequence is TGTGCCAGCAGCTTATCTAGCCTGCGGGACACTGAAGCTTTCTTT. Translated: CASSLSSLRDTEAFF.

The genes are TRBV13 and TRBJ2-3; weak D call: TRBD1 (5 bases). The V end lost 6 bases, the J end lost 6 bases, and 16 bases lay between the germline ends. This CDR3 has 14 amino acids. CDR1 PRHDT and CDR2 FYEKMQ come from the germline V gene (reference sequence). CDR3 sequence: CASRLRQGPDTQYF. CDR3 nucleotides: TGTGCCAGCAGATTACGTCAGGGCCCGGATACGCAGTATTTT.

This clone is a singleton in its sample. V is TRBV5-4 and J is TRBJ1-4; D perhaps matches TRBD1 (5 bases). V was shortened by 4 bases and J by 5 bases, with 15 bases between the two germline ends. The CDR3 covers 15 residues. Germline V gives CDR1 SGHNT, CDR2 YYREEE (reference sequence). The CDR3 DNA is TGTGCCAGCAGCCCAGGACGGGGGTCGAATGAAAAACTGTTTTTT. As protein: CASSPGRGSNEKLFF.

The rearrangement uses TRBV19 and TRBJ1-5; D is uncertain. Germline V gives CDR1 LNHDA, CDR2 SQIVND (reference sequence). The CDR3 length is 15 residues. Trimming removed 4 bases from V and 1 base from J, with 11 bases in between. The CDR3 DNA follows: TGTGCCAGTAGTACGCCTTTGAGAAGCAATCAGCCCCAGCATTTT. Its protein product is CASSTPLRSNQPQHF. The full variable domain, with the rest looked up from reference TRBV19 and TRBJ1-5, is DGGITQSPKYLFRKEGQNVTLSCEQNLNHDAMYWYRQDPGQGLRLIYYSQIVNDFQKGDIAEGYSVSREKKESFPLTVTSAQKNPTAFYLCASSTPLRSNQPQHFGDGTRLSIL.

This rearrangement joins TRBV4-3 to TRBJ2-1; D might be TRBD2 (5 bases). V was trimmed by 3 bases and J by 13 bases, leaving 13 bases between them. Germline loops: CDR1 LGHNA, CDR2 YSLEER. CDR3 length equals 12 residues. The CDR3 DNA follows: TGCGCCAGCAGCCAGGCGGCCGGGATACAGTTCTTC. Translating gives CASSQAAGIQFF.

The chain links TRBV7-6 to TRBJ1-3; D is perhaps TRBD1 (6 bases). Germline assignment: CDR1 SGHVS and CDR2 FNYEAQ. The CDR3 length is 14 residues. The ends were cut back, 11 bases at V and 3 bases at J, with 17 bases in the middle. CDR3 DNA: TGTGCCGTTAGTGGGGGGGCCGGTGGAAACACCATATATTTT. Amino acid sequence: CAVSGGAGGNTIYF.

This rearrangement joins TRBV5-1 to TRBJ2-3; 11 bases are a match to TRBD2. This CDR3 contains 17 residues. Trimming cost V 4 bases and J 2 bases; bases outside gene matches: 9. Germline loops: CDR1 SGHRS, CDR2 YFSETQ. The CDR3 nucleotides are TGCGCCAGCAGCCTCTCCGGGACTAGCGGATCCACAGATACGCAGTATTTT. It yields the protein CASSLSGTSGSTDTQYF.

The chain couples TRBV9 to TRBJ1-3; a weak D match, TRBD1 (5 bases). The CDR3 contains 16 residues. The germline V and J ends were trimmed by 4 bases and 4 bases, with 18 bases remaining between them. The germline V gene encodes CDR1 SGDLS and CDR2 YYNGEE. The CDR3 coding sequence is TGTGCCAGCAGCATTGGACACAAACCGGCCGGAAACACCATATATTTT. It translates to CASSIGHKPAGNTIYF.

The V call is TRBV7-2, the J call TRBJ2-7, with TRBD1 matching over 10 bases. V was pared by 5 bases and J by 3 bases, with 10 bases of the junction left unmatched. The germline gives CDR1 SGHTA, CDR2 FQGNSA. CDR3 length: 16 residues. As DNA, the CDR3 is TGTGCCAGCAGCCGCCGGTCCGGGACAGGGGACTACGAGCAGTACTTC. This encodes CASSRRSGTGDYEQYF. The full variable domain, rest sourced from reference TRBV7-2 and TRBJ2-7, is GAGVSQSPSNKVTEKGKDVELRCDPISGHTALYWYRQSLGQGLEFLIYFQGNSAPDKSGLPSDRFSAERTGGSVSTLTIQRTQQEDSAVYLCASSRRSGTGDYEQYFGPGTRLTVT.

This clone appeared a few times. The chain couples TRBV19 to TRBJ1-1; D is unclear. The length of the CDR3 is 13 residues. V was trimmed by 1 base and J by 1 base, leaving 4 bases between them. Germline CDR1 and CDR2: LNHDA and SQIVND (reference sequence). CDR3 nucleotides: TGTGCCAGTAGTATAGTTAAGAACACTGAAGCTTTCTTT. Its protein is CASSIVKNTEAFF.

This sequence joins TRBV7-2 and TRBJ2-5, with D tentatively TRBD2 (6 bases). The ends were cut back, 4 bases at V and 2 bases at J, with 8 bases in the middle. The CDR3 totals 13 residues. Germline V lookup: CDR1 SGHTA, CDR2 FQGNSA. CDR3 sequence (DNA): TGTGCCAGCAGCTCGGGACTTCAAGAGACCCAGTACTTC. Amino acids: CASSSGLQETQYF.

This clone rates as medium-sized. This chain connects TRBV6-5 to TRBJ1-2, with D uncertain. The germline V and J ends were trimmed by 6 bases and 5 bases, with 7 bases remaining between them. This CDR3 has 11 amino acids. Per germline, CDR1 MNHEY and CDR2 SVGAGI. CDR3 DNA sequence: TGTGCCAGCAGGTTCCTTTATGGCTACACCTTC. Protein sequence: CASRFLYGYTF.

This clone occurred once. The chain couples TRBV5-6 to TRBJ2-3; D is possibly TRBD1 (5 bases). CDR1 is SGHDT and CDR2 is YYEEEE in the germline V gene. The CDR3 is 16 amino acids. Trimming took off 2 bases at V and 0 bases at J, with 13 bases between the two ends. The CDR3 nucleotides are TGTGCCAGCAGCTTAACCTCAGGGTCTAGCACAGATACGCAGTATTTT. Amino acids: CASSLTSGSSTDTQYF. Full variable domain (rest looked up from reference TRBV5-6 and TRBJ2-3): DAGVTQSPTHLIKTRGQQVTLRCSPKSGHDTVSWYQQALGQGPQFIFQYYEEEERQRGNFPDRFSGHQFPNYSSELNVNALLLGDSALYLCASSLTSGSSTDTQYFGPGTRLTVL.

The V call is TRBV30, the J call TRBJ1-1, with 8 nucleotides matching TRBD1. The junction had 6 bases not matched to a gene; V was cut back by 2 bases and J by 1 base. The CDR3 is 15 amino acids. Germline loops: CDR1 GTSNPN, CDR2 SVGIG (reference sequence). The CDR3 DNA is TGTGCCTGGAGTATATCCGGGACAGGGAACACTGAAGCTTTCTTT. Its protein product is CAWSISGTGNTEAFF.

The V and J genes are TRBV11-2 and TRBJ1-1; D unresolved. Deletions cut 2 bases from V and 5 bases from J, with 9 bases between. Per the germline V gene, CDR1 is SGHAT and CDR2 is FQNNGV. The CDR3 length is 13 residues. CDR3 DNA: TGTGCCAGCAGCTTACACCGGGATACTGAAGCTTTCTTT. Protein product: CASSLHRDTEAFF.